Presented here are 8 T cell receptor beta chains from one specimen sequenced in a study of CD8+ T cells in alopecia areata. Extracted RNA was reverse transcribed, and the resulting cDNA served as sequencing template. The repertoire was sequenced with immunoSEQ multiplex PCR; TCRdb's copy has only in-frame clones and lacks some. The repertoire holds roughly 250,000 clones, with about two thirds as singletons. Sequencing used CD4+ T cells sorted from blood, obtained at week 0. Receptor source: a human donor with alopecia areata.

This chain connects TRBV5-4 to TRBJ2-5, with a weak D call TRBD1 (8 bases). Germline V lookup: CDR1 SGHNT, CDR2 YYREEE (reference sequence). This CDR3 contains 16 residues. V gave up 3 bases and J gave up 3 bases, with 18 bases separating them. DNA for the CDR3: TGTGCCAGCAGCTCGGGGGGACAGGTTGGAAAAGAGACCCAGTACTTC. It is translated as CASSSGGQVGKETQYF.

The chain links TRBV29-1 to TRBJ2-1; 12 nucleotides match TRBD2. The junction had 11 bases not matched to a gene; V was cut back by 8 bases and J by 9 bases. The V gene's germline CDR1 is SQVTM and CDR2 ANQGSEA. The CDR3 runs 14 residues. The CDR3 spells CSPRLAGATGEQFF. In nucleotides, the CDR3 is TGCAGCCCCAGACTAGCGGGGGCCACCGGTGAGCAGTTCTTC.

The rearrangement uses TRBV5-1 and TRBJ1-1, with D unclear. Germline V gives CDR1 SGHRS, CDR2 YFSETQ. V dropped 0 bases and J dropped 3 bases, with 6 bases sitting between them. The CDR3 runs to 13 residues. CDR3 sequence: CASSLAADTEAFF. The CDR3 bases are TGCGCCAGCAGCTTGGCGGCAGACACTGAAGCTTTCTTT. The whole variable domain, remainder taken from reference TRBV5-1 and TRBJ1-1, is KAGVTQTPRYLIKTRGQQVTLSCSPISGHRSVSWYQQTPGQGLQFLFEYFSETQRNKGNFPGRFSGRQFSNSRSEMNVSTLELGDSALYLCASSLAADTEAFFGQGTRLTVV.

The CDR3 DNA reads TGCAGCGTTGCCCCGGGGATGGGAGGGACCCAGTACTTC. Its protein product is CSVAPGMGGTQYF. This chain connects TRBV29-1 to TRBJ2-5, with D possibly TRBD2 on 6 matching bases. CDR1 is SQVTM and CDR2 is ANQGSEA in the germline V gene. The V and J ends lost 4 bases and 7 bases respectively, with 16 bases between them. This CDR3 spans 13 amino acids. Full variable domain (missing parts from reference TRBV29-1 and TRBJ2-5): SAVISQKPSRDICQRGTSLTIQCQVDSQVTMMFWYRQQPGQSLTLIATANQGSEATYESGFVIDKFPISRPNLTFSTLTVSNMSPEDSSIYLCSVAPGMGGTQYFGPGTRLLVL.

The gene calls are TRBV29-1 and TRBJ2-2, with a possible D match to TRBD1 (5 bases). In germline, CDR1 is SQVTM, CDR2 ANQGSEA. V was cut by 4 bases and J by 0 bases, with 9 bases left in between. CDR3 length: 14 residues. CDR3 nucleotides: TGCAGCGTTGGACAGAACCCGAACACCGGGGAGCTGTTTTTT. It encodes CSVGQNPNTGELFF.

The chain carries TRBV15 and TRBJ1-1, with TRBD1 identical over 7 bases. There are 15 residues in the CDR3. The trim removed 4 bases at V and 1 base at J, leaving 6 bases unmatched. Germline V gives CDR1 LNHNV, CDR2 YYDKDF (reference sequence). In nucleotides, the CDR3 is TGTGCCACCAGCACCGGGGACAGCAAGAACACTGAAGCTTTCTTT. As protein: CATSTGDSKNTEAFF. Looking up the rest from reference TRBV15 and TRBJ1-1 gives the full variable domain: DAMVIQNPRYQVTQFGKPVTLSCSQTLNHNVMYWYQQKSSQAPKLLFHYYDKDFNNEADTPDNFQSRRPNTSFCFLDIRSPGLGDTAMYLCATSTGDSKNTEAFFGQGTRLTVV.

The chain couples TRBV30 to TRBJ1-6; 7 positions match TRBD1. The CDR3 loop spans 15 amino acids. V shed 1 base and J 2 bases; nucleotides not matched to a gene: 2. CDR1 and CDR2 (germline): GTSNPN, SVGIG (reference sequence). CDR3 sequence (DNA): TGTGCCTGGAGTGGAGGGGGCGCCTATAATTCACCCCTCCACTTT. As protein: CAWSGGGAYNSPLHF.

The genes are TRBV30 and TRBJ2-2; D might be TRBD1 (5 bases). Trimming took off 3 bases at V and 5 bases at J, with 10 bases between the two ends. The germline V gene has CDR1 GTSNPN and CDR2 SVGIG (reference sequence). The CDR3 covers 13 residues. Written as DNA, the CDR3 is TGTGCCTGGAGGGGCAGGGTGACCGGGGAGCTGTTTTTT. Amino acid sequence: CAWRGRVTGELFF.